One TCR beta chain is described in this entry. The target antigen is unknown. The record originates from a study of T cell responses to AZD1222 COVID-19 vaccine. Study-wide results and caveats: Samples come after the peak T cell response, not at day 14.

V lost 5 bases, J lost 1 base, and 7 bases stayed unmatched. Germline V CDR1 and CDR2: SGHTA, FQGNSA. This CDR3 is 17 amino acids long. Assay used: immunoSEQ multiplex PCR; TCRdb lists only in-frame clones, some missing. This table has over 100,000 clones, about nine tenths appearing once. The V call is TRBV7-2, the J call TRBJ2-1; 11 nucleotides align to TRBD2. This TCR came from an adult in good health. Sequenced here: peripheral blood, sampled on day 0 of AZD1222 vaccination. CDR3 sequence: CASSTTSGVFSYNEQFF. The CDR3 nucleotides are TGTGCCAGCAGCACGACTAGCGGGGTGTTTTCCTACAATGAGCAGTTCTTC. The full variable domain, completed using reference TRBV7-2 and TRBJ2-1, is GAGVSQSPSNKVTEKGKDVELRCDPISGHTALYWYRQSLGQGLEFLIYFQGNSAPDKSGLPSDRFSAERTGGSVSTLTIQRTQQEDSAVYLCASSTTSGVFSYNEQFFGPGTRLTVL.